This T cell receptor beta chain was recorded in a study of cytomegalovirus exposure and HLA in healthy donors. Concerning this clone: Its antigen is as yet unknown.

General study results and limits: Reports state that TCR beta sequences accurately predicted most subjects' HLA-A and HLA-B alleles. Researchers counted 180 or so TCR beta chains as cytomegalovirus-associated.

The PCR ran on 60 Vbeta and 13 Jbeta primers. The table came from immunoSEQ multiplex PCR; TCRdb's copy has only in-frame clones and leaves some out. The sample contains approximately 190,000 clones, roughly 80% of which appear only once. Sequencing was carried out using PBMCs. The clonotype originates from a woman aged 45 to 65 in good health and CMV-seropositive.

The CDR3 here is CASPIGSSYEQYF. In DNA form, the CDR3 reads TGTGCCAGTCCAATTGGGAGCTCCTACGAGCAGTACTTC. The chain links TRBV27 to TRBJ2-7; weak D call: TRBD2 (5 bases). V was trimmed by 9 bases and J by 0 bases, leaving 12 bases between them. This CDR3 contains 13 residues. Germline values: CDR1 MNHEY, CDR2 SMNVEV (reference sequence).